The rows below give T cell receptor beta chains drawn from one sample of a study of OX40 agonist ivuxolimab in advanced cancers. Measured with immunoSEQ multiplex PCR; TCRdb has only the in-frame clones, and not every one. Seen here are around 94,000 clones, roughly 89% observed once, and the top ten hold around 0.86%. Sample: CD4+ or CD8+ T cells sorted from blood, taken in a trial of the OX40 agonist ivuxolimab. Receptors were obtained from an adult with an advanced solid tumor such as melanoma, head and neck, liver or kidney cancer. Each CDR3 is given with its conserved first and last residue. D genes are given only for firm matches. Size values are once, few and many counts, or a class for expanded clones, and some rows have none.

abundance	d_gene	j_gene	v_gene	CDR3aa	CDR3nt
.	TRBD1	TRBJ1-5	TRBV6-1	CASSDAGGGMDQPQHF	TGTGCCAGCAGTGACGCAGGGGGCGGTATGGATCAGCCCCAGCATTTT
.	.	TRBJ2-7	TRBV27	CASSRERASYEQYF	TGTGCCAGCTCCAGGGAGCGGGCCTCCTACGAGCAGTACTTC
.	.	TRBJ2-5	TRBV5-1	CASSFGGGYQETQYF	TGTGCCAGCAGCTTCGGAGGGGGCTACCAAGAGACCCAGTACTTC
.	.	TRBJ2-3	TRBV21-1	CASSTPGQGARADTQYF	TGTGCCAGCAGCACCCCTGGACAGGGGGCAAGGGCAGATACGCAGTATTTT
.	TRBD1	TRBJ1-5	TRBV28	CASSWDRGIVQPQHF	TGTGCCAGCAGTTGGGACAGGGGGATCGTTCAGCCCCAGCATTTT
.	.	TRBJ2-7	TRBV28	CASRLTGRDEQYF	TGTGCCAGCAGGCTCACGGGAAGGGACGAGCAGTACTTC
.	TRBD2	TRBJ2-5	TRBV5-4	CASSRWTSGYQETQYF	TGTGCCAGCAGTCGATGGACTAGCGGATATCAAGAGACCCAGTACTTC
.	TRBD1	TRBJ1-5	TRBV19	CASIPGTGGEGNQPQHF	TGTGCCAGTATCCCCGGGACAGGGGGCGAAGGCAATCAGCCCCAGCATTTT
.	.	TRBJ2-5	TRBV30	CAWSDGVETQYF	TGTGCCTGGAGTGACGGGGTTGAGACCCAGTACTTC
.	.	TRBJ2-7	TRBV30	CAWSEDSVKNEQYF	TGTGCCTGGAGTGAGGACAGTGTCAAAAACGAGCAGTACTTC
once	.	TRBJ1-1	TRBV7-3	CASSSQAGSTEAFF	TGTGCCAGCAGCTCCCAGGCGGGAAGCACTGAAGCTTTCTTT
.	.	TRBJ2-7	TRBV10-1	CASSEDGPARNEQYF	TGCGCCAGCAGTGAGGACGGGCCCGCGAGGAACGAGCAGTACTTC
.	.	TRBJ2-2	TRBV7-2	CASSRTRTRNTGELFF	TGTGCCAGCAGCAGGACTCGGACGAGGAACACCGGGGAGCTGTTTTTT
.	.	TRBJ1-5	TRBV19	CASSFSNQPQHF	TGTGCCAGTAGTTTTAGCAATCAGCCCCAGCATTTT
few	.	TRBJ2-1	TRBV6-6	CASSYRDALVNEQFF	TGTGCCAGCAGTTACAGAGACGCGCTCGTCAATGAGCAGTTCTTC
once	.	TRBJ2-7	TRBV7-2	CASSLVGSSSYEQYF	TGTGCCAGCAGCTTAGTTGGCTCTAGCAGCTACGAGCAGTACTTC
.	.	TRBJ2-7	TRBV7-2	CASSLDSGGTYEQYF	TGTGCCAGCAGCTTAGATTCGGGCGGCACCTACGAGCAGTACTTC
.	TRBD2	TRBJ2-1	TRBV19	CASSGGRANNEQFF	TGTGCCAGTAGTGGCGGGAGGGCCAATAATGAGCAGTTCTTC
.	TRBD1	TRBJ1-2	TRBV2	CASRFFRQGEPYTF	TGTGCCAGCAGATTTTTTCGACAGGGGGAACCCTACACCTTC
once	.	TRBJ1-6	TRBV30	CAWSVGGRLESPLHF	TGTGCCTGGAGTGTCGGGGGGCGATTAGAATCACCCCTCCACTTT
.	TRBD2	TRBJ2-1	TRBV30	CAGRGGGRVNEQFF	TGTGCCGGGAGGGGCGGCGGGAGAGTCAATGAGCAGTTCTTC
.	.	TRBJ2-3	TRBV5-6	CASSLDAGTDTQYF	TGTGCCAGCAGCTTGGATGCAGGGACAGATACGCAGTATTTT
.	TRBD1	TRBJ2-7	TRBV11-3	CASSLGDREIPAIF	TGTGCCAGCAGCTTAGGGGACAGGGAGATACCGGCAATCTTC
.	TRBD2	TRBJ2-7	TRBV29-1	CSVTSGSSYEQYF	TGCAGCGTGACGAGCGGGAGCTCCTACGAGCAGTACTTC
many	TRBD2	TRBJ2-2	TRBV7-2	CASGLAANTGELFF	TGTGCCAGCGGTCTAGCGGCTAACACCGGGGAGCTGTTTTTT
.	TRBD2	TRBJ2-1	TRBV7-7	CASSLGVAGGIHEQFF	TGTGCTAGCAGCTTAGGAGTAGCGGGAGGGATCCATGAGCAGTTCTTC
.	.	TRBJ1-3	TRBV13	CASRRLKTSSGNTIYF	TGTGCCAGCAGACGACTGAAAACAAGCTCTGGAAACACCATATATTTT
.	TRBD1	TRBJ2-1	TRBV27	CASSRGQGSYNEQFF	TGTGCCAGCAGCAGAGGACAGGGCTCCTACAATGAGCAGTTCTTC
few	.	TRBJ2-2	TRBV11-2	CASSFLRGRSTGELFF	TGTGCCAGCAGCTTTTTACGTGGGCGGAGCACCGGGGAGCTGTTTTTT
.	TRBD2	TRBJ2-1	TRBV7-3	CASTTPGLANYNEQFF	TGTGCCAGCACCACTCCGGGACTAGCGAACTACAATGAGCAGTTCTTC
.	.	TRBJ2-1	TRBV7-8	CASSPGADYNEQFF	TGTGCCAGCAGCCCTGGGGCGGACTACAATGAGCAGTTCTTC
.	.	TRBJ1-5	TRBV18	CASSQAGDNQPQHF	TGTGCCAGCTCACAGGCGGGGGACAATCAGCCCCAGCATTTT
.	TRBD2	TRBJ2-1	TRBV5-1	CASSPGLAGGKSYNEQFF	TGCGCCAGCAGCCCGGGACTAGCGGGAGGGAAGTCCTACAATGAGCAGTTCTTC
.	.	TRBJ2-5	TRBV5-4	CASSPEGVWEQETQYF	TGTGCCAGCAGCCCGGAAGGGGTTTGGGAACAAGAGACCCAGTACTTC
.	.	TRBJ1-5	TRBV10-1	CASSEQPQHF	TGCGCCAGCAGCGAACAGCCCCAGCATTTT
once	TRBD1	TRBJ1-5	TRBV14	CASSGRGDPYSNQPQHF	TGTGCCAGCAGCGGCAGGGGGGATCCCTATAGCAATCAGCCCCAGCATTTT
.	.	TRBJ1-4	TRBV5-1	CASSFTTTNEKLFF	TGCGCCAGCAGCTTCACTACAACTAATGAAAAACTGTTTTTT
once	TRBD2	TRBJ2-7	TRBV4-3	CASSQGSAGVRDEQYF	TGCGCCAGCAGCCAAGGTTCAGCGGGAGTGAGGGACGAGCAGTACTTC
.	.	TRBJ2-3	TRBV7-6	CASSLALGSTDTQYF	TGTGCCAGCAGCTTAGCACTCGGTAGCACAGATACGCAGTATTTT
once	.	TRBJ2-3	TRBV7-8	CASSLDFSGTQYF	TGTGCCAGCAGCTTGGATTTTTCCGGGACACAGTATTTT
.	TRBD1	TRBJ1-1	TRBV5-5	CASSTGQGWRDTEAFF	TGTGCCAGCAGCACCGGACAGGGATGGAGGGACACTGAAGCTTTCTTT
.	.	TRBJ1-5	TRBV18	CASSQGDQPQHF	TGTGCCAGCTCACAAGGTGATCAGCCCCAGCATTTT
.	.	TRBJ2-7	TRBV7-9	CASSWSTVSYEQYF	TGTGCCAGCAGCTGGTCGACGGTCTCCTACGAGCAGTACTTC
.	.	TRBJ1-1	TRBV7-9	CASSFRQSTEAFF	TGTGCCAGCAGCTTCCGACAGTCCACTGAAGCTTTCTTT
.	TRBD2	TRBJ2-3	TRBV9	CASSAPTSGSTDTQYF	TGTGCCAGCAGCGCCCCGACTAGCGGGAGCACAGATACGCAGTATTTT
.	.	TRBJ1-3	TRBV7-9	CASSLVFGTGNTIYF	TGTGCCAGCAGCTTAGTTTTTGGTACTGGAAACACCATATATTTT
.	TRBD1	TRBJ2-3	TRBV6-5	CASKGQGRADTQYF	TGTGCCAGCAAGGGACAGGGGCGCGCAGATACGCAGTATTTT
.	TRBD1	TRBJ1-5	TRBV2	CASSTDRVNQPQHF	TGTGCCAGCAGTACGGACAGGGTCAATCAGCCCCAGCATTTT
.	TRBD2	TRBJ2-1	TRBV5-6	CASRSGLADNEQFF	TGTGCCAGCAGGTCGGGACTAGCTGACAATGAGCAGTTCTTC
.	.	TRBJ1-2	TRBV28	CASRRYGYTF	TGTGCCAGCAGGCGGTATGGCTACACCTTC
.	.	TRBJ2-3	TRBV7-3	CASSLNPSSGGDTQYF	TGTGCCAGCAGCTTAAACCCTAGCAGCGGTGGAGATACGCAGTATTTT
.	.	TRBJ2-5	TRBV30	CAWRHRETQYF	TGTGCCTGGAGGCACAGGGAGACCCAGTACTTC
many	TRBD2	TRBJ2-1	TRBV4-1	CASSRGGLVPSYNEQFF	TGCGCCAGCAGCAGAGGGGGACTAGTGCCCTCCTACAATGAGCAGTTCTTC
.	.	TRBJ2-3	TRBV4-2	CASSRVGWDGGLRGTDTQYF	TGTGCCAGCAGCCGGGTGGGGTGGGACGGAGGCCTACGAGGCACAGATACGCAGTATTTT
.	.	TRBJ2-7	TRBV11-3	CASSLGRTYEQYF	TGTGCCAGCAGCTTAGGCCGTACCTACGAGCAGTACTTC
.	TRBD1	TRBJ1-1	TRBV7-3	CASSPRDRGKTEAFF	TGTGCCAGCAGCCCGAGGGACAGGGGGAAGACTGAAGCTTTCTTT
.	.	TRBJ2-1	TRBV30	CAWSPSGNEQFF	TGTGCCTGGAGTCCAAGCGGCAATGAGCAGTTCTTC
.	.	TRBJ1-6	TRBV7-2	CASSPRGYNSPLHF	TGTGCCAGCAGCCCCAGGGGCTATAATTCACCCCTCCACTTT
.	.	TRBJ2-1	TRBV5-4	CASSLEVAEIYNEQFF	TGTGCCAGCAGCTTGGAGGTTGCGGAGATCTACAATGAGCAGTTCTTC